This T cell receptor beta chain was sequenced in a study of T cell responses to AZD1222 COVID-19 vaccine (dated by TCRdb to the early 2020s). As for the study more broadly: AZD1222 recipients with second doses at about 4 weeks or about 12 weeks were pooled, because spike-specific TCR depth and breadth did not differ between schedules. TCR sequencing covered roughly 230 trial participants: 207 given two doses of AZD1222 and 26 given two doses of MenACWY control vaccine. Trial participants were enrolled into age subgroups of 18-55, 56-69 and 70-plus years, which contained 148, 28 and 57 TCR-sequenced participants, respectively.

Sample time point, as interpreted from the label and publication: baseline before first vaccination. The vaccinee samples were drawn from two UK trials, COV001 and COV002, one of which was a single-blind randomized controlled phase 2/3 trial testing AZD1222 (ChAdOx1 nCoV-19) in healthy adults. For TCRbeta chain sequencing, PBMC samples from trial participants were taken at day 0 and at day 28 after the second dose. CDR1 and CDR2 were assigned from the germline V gene as SGHTA and FQGNSA. Relative to germline, V is missing 5 bases and J is missing 0 bases, with 8 bases of the junction outside any gene match. Inclusive of the bounding cysteine and phenylalanine, the CDR3 is 17 residues long. The kept DNA is CDR3 alone, 51 bases in frame from the first base. The CDR3 regions of human TCRbeta chains were subjected to immunosequencing. Concerning the study's data processing: Repertoire TCRs were checked for matches against a reference library of SARS-CoV-2-specific TCRs that had been generated using the MIRA antigen-specificity platform. Breadth meant the fraction of unique TCRs that were SARS-CoV-2-associated, whereas depth meant the fraction of total T cells that were SARS-CoV-2-associated. Each spike-specific TCR was assigned to its reactive spike region and to a CD4 or CD8 class using the MIRA data. Log10-transformed breadth and depth values were compared by one-way ANOVA with Sidak's multiple comparisons tests. Drawn from immuneACCESS, this table holds only the in-frame rearrangements with V and J called that TCRdb kept. Clones are partly lost; checked studies trace under half to an unresolved V gene and leave the rest unexplained. That table supplies the V and J calls and clone size; D and trimming were determined from the DNA. This sample is represented by under 150,000 clones; 85% to 95% of them were singletons. The ten largest clones take up around 5.1% of the sample.

On this clone: Its antigen has not been determined. One base away there is no much larger clone; base qualities are not given.

Overall study outcomes, separate from this receptor: Only six AZD1222 recipients were SARS-CoV-2 seropositive at baseline, limiting conclusions about previously exposed vaccinees. In the small 56-69-year group, the increase in depth fell short of significance, most likely because of low power. Because no day 14 peak-response samples were available, repertoires were characterized only after the peak T cell response. Participants were mostly white British, with more females than males. The authors suggested clonal diversity may have been underestimated. The vaccine-associated CD4 TCRs covered the entire spike protein, and the dominant responses fell in regions 160-218 and 743-854. Spike-specific TCR breadth and depth rose significantly after two AZD1222 doses compared with day 0 and with MenACWY recipients. Epitopes outside the regions mutated in the B.1.351 and B.1.1.7 variants were reportedly recognized by nearly half of the unique spike-specific TCRs.

Sample: peripheral blood, taken on day 0 of AZD1222 vaccination. The source is an adult in good health. The rearranged segments are TRBV7-2 and TRBJ1-5; 9 central bases correspond to TRBD1. CDR3 region: CASSLDRGYNSNQPQHF. The DNA sequence is given as TGTGCCAGCAGCCTAGACAGGGGGTATAATAGCAATCAGCCCCAGCATTTT.